The 4 T cell receptor beta chains reported below all come from one sample, sequenced in a study of T-cell reconstitution after alpha-beta-depleted transplantation in children. The library targeted TCRbeta and was prepared with unique molecular identifiers. TCRdb re-derived calls from the PCR reads in MiXCR, one entry per CDR3 protein. This sample has more than 200,000 distinct CDR3 sequences, with approximately 19% found just once. The sequenced sample was PBMCs, mostly from graft donor cells, obtained 360 days after TCRalphabeta/CD19-depleted stem cell transplant. These receptors originate from a male patient aged 2 to 9 who had a stem cell transplant for acute lymphoblastic leukemia, so the T cells may come from the graft donor.

CDR3 bases: TGTGCCAGCAGCTTAGTTGGCACATCCGGCTACGAGCAGTACTTC. It encodes CASSLVGTSGYEQYF. This sequence joins TRBV11-2 and TRBJ2-7; D gene uncertain. The V gene lost 1 base and the J gene lost 3 bases, with 13 bases spanning the gap. Germline V lookup: CDR1 SGHAT, CDR2 FQNNGV. CDR3 length equals 15 residues.

This clonotype was counted only a few times. The chain employs TRBV9 and TRBJ2-7, with D unresolved. CDR1 and CDR2 from the germline V gene are SGDLS and YYNGEE. V lost 3 bases to trimming and J lost 6 bases, with 13 bases between them. The CDR3 runs to 13 residues. CDR3: CASSDSLGSEQYF. The CDR3 nucleotides are TGTGCCAGCAGCGATAGCCTAGGGTCCGAGCAGTACTTC.

The table lists this clonotype with a few counts. The chain uses TRBV6-1 and TRBJ2-1; 9 nucleotides line up with TRBD1. This CDR3 is 13 amino acids long. CDR1 is MNHNS and CDR2 is SASEGT in the germline V gene. V was clipped by 6 bases and J by 8 bases; unmatched bases: 5. CDR3 in DNA: TGTGCCAGCAGCCGGGACAGGGTCGATGAGCAGTTCTTC. Encoded protein: CASSRDRVDEQFF.

The chain combines TRBV7-9 with TRBJ2-2; D might be TRBD2 (6 bases). This CDR3 is built from 16 residues. Trimming took off 5 bases at V and 2 bases at J, with 15 bases between the two ends. CDR1 and CDR2 from the germline V gene are SEHNR and FQNEAQ (reference sequence). The CDR3 DNA reads TGTGCCAGCAGCCCAGCGGGTCCGTCTAACACCGGGGAGCTGTTTTTT. It is translated as CASSPAGPSNTGELFF.